Listed below are T cell receptor beta chains from one sample, sequenced in a study of CD4+ T cells in melanoma. The assay was immunoSEQ multiplex PCR, and TCRdb's table has in-frame clones only and misses some. Here the sample spans more than 10,000 clones, roughly 60% being singletons. The specimen sequenced was cells from a culture (not recorded whether cultured in vitro). The receptors were sampled from a human donor with melanoma. CDR3s include the opening cysteine and the closing phenylalanine or tryptophan. A D gene is named only where the DNA matches it firmly. Only some rows state a clone size, as once, few, many or a class for expanded clones.

cdr3_nt: TGTGCCAGCAGCCCCCCCCAATTACTAGCGGGGGGGACCGGGGAGCTGTTTTTT
cdr3_aa: CASSPPQLLAGGTGELFF
v_call: TRBV11-2
j_call: TRBJ2-2
clone_size: once
d_call: TRBD2

cdr3_nt: TGTGCCAGCAGTTTCGGACAGGGATGGGACACCATATATTTT
cdr3_aa: CASSFGQGWDTIYF
v_call: TRBV7-9
j_call: TRBJ1-3
clone_size: few
d_call: TRBD1

cdr3_nt: TGTGCCAGCAGCCAGAAACAGGGGGCGGAGAGGGATGGCTACACCTTC
cdr3_aa: CASSQKQGAERDGYTF
v_call: TRBV5-4
j_call: TRBJ1-2
clone_size: -
d_call: TRBD1

cdr3_nt: TGTGCCAGCAGACCAAGGCCTCCAGCGGGGACGTACGAGCAGTACTTC
cdr3_aa: CASRPRPPAGTYEQYF
v_call: TRBV2
j_call: TRBJ2-7
clone_size: -
d_call: TRBD2

cdr3_nt: TGTGCCAGCAGCTTCATCGGGGGGGGGTACAATGAGCAGTTCTTC
cdr3_aa: CASSFIGGGYNEQFF
v_call: TRBV11-2
j_call: TRBJ2-1
clone_size: -
d_call: TRBD2

cdr3_nt: TGTGCCTGGAGTACGGGACTAGCGGGGATTGATGAGCAGTTCTTC
cdr3_aa: CAWSTGLAGIDEQFF
v_call: TRBV30
j_call: TRBJ2-1
clone_size: -
d_call: TRBD2

cdr3_nt: TGTGCCAGCAGCTTAGCGCTTGACGACGAGCAGTACTTC
cdr3_aa: CASSLALDDEQYF
v_call: TRBV7-6
j_call: TRBJ2-7
clone_size: few
d_call: -

cdr3_nt: TGTGCCAGCAGCTTGTCCCCAGCGGGGGGCCAAGAGACCCAGTACTTC
cdr3_aa: CASSLSPAGGQETQYF
v_call: TRBV5-4
j_call: TRBJ2-5
clone_size: -
d_call: TRBD2

cdr3_nt: TGTGCCAGCAGCTTGAACCCCGGGACCCGGGAGCTGTTTTTT
cdr3_aa: CASSLNPGTRELFF
v_call: TRBV7-3
j_call: TRBJ2-2
clone_size: -
d_call: -

cdr3_nt: TGTGCCAGCAGCCAAGAACCAGGGTGGAGTGAAGCTGGGACCCAGTACTTC
cdr3_aa: CASSQEPGWSEAGTQYF
v_call: TRBV4-2
j_call: TRBJ2-5
clone_size: -
d_call: -

cdr3_nt: TGCGCCAGCAGCCAGAATCCGCCCGGACAGGGGTACTCTGGCTACACCTTC
cdr3_aa: CASSQNPPGQGYSGYTF
v_call: TRBV5-1
j_call: TRBJ1-2
clone_size: -
d_call: TRBD1

cdr3_nt: TGCGCCAGCAGCAAATCGTCAGGGGCTTTAGCTGGAAACACCATATATTTT
cdr3_aa: CASSKSSGALAGNTIYF
v_call: TRBV5-1
j_call: TRBJ1-3
clone_size: -
d_call: -

cdr3_nt: TGTGCCAGCAGTATGGAGGGGAGCGGCTATCAGCCCCAGCATTTT
cdr3_aa: CASSMEGSGYQPQHF
v_call: TRBV6-1
j_call: TRBJ1-5
clone_size: -
d_call: -

cdr3_nt: TGTGCCAGCAGCTCCGACAGGGGGTACGAGCAGTACTTC
cdr3_aa: CASSSDRGYEQYF
v_call: TRBV5-8
j_call: TRBJ2-7
clone_size: -
d_call: TRBD1

cdr3_nt: TGTGCCAGCAACATGGGCGGGGGAGGCTACAATGAGCAGTTCTTC
cdr3_aa: CASNMGGGGYNEQFF
v_call: TRBV6-1
j_call: TRBJ2-1
clone_size: -
d_call: TRBD2

cdr3_nt: TGTGCCAGCAGCCAAGATGGGGCAGGTCGTTATGGCTACACCTTC
cdr3_aa: CASSQDGAGRYGYTF
v_call: TRBV4-2
j_call: TRBJ1-2
clone_size: -
d_call: -

cdr3_nt: TGTGCCAGCAGCCCCACATTTGGGACAGTGAACACTGAAGCTTTCTTT
cdr3_aa: CASSPTFGTVNTEAFF
v_call: TRBV7-9
j_call: TRBJ1-1
clone_size: -
d_call: TRBD1

cdr3_nt: TGTGCCAGCAGCTTGCCTGGAAGGGATGGCTACACCTTC
cdr3_aa: CASSLPGRDGYTF
v_call: TRBV5-4
j_call: TRBJ1-2
clone_size: -
d_call: -

cdr3_nt: TGTGCCAGCAGCCGTGGGTGGGACACCGGGGAGCTGTTTTTT
cdr3_aa: CASSRGWDTGELFF
v_call: TRBV4-2
j_call: TRBJ2-2
clone_size: few
d_call: -

cdr3_nt: TGTGCCAGCAGCTTAGGACTAGCGGGGGCAGAGACCCAGTACTTC
cdr3_aa: CASSLGLAGAETQYF
v_call: TRBV11-3
j_call: TRBJ2-5
clone_size: -
d_call: TRBD2

cdr3_nt: TGTGCCAGCTCACCAATCGGGGTTGAAGGGGGCTACACCTTC
cdr3_aa: CASSPIGVEGGYTF
v_call: TRBV18
j_call: TRBJ1-2
clone_size: few
d_call: -

cdr3_nt: TGTGCCAGCAGCGGTCGGAGCCCCTCCTACAATGAGCAGTTCTTC
cdr3_aa: CASSGRSPSYNEQFF
v_call: TRBV9
j_call: TRBJ2-1
clone_size: once
d_call: -

cdr3_nt: TGTGCCAGCAGCTGGGCTGGGGGCGCAACCTATGGCTACACCTTC
cdr3_aa: CASSWAGGATYGYTF
v_call: TRBV5-4
j_call: TRBJ1-2
clone_size: -
d_call: -

cdr3_nt: TGTGCCTGGAAACCGGGACAGTACGTCCCTAACTATGGCTACACCTTC
cdr3_aa: CAWKPGQYVPNYGYTF
v_call: TRBV30
j_call: TRBJ1-2
clone_size: -
d_call: TRBD1

cdr3_nt: TGTGCCAGCAGTAACAGGGGCAGCGAGCAGTACTTC
cdr3_aa: CASSNRGSEQYF
v_call: TRBV6-5
j_call: TRBJ2-7
clone_size: -
d_call: TRBD1

cdr3_nt: TGCGCCAGCACCGACCCGGGTGGACCTGGAAACACCATATATTTT
cdr3_aa: CASTDPGGPGNTIYF
v_call: TRBV5-1
j_call: TRBJ1-3
clone_size: -
d_call: -

cdr3_nt: TGCGCCAGCAGCTTGGCCCACCAAGGACACGAAAAACTGTTTTTT
cdr3_aa: CASSLAHQGHEKLFF
v_call: TRBV5-1
j_call: TRBJ1-4
clone_size: medium-sized
d_call: -

cdr3_nt: TGTGCCAGCAGTACCCCGGACAGGGGCGACTATGGCTACACCTTC
cdr3_aa: CASSTPDRGDYGYTF
v_call: TRBV6-5
j_call: TRBJ1-2
clone_size: -
d_call: TRBD1

cdr3_nt: TGTGCCAGCACTCTCGCCGGAGGGGGTAACACCGGGGAGCTGTTTTTT
cdr3_aa: CASTLAGGGNTGELFF
v_call: TRBV27
j_call: TRBJ2-2
clone_size: -
d_call: -

cdr3_nt: TGTGCCAGCAGCTTAGCGTGGGGCCCTAGCTACGAGCAGTACTTC
cdr3_aa: CASSLAWGPSYEQYF
v_call: TRBV7-2
j_call: TRBJ2-7
clone_size: -
d_call: -

cdr3_nt: TGCGCCAGCAGCCAAGATCCACCCCAGGGGAGGGACATTCAGTACTTC
cdr3_aa: CASSQDPPQGRDIQYF
v_call: TRBV4-1
j_call: TRBJ2-4
clone_size: -
d_call: -

cdr3_nt: TGTGCCAGCTCACCAACGAGACCCCATTCCCTATCCTACGAGCAGTACTTC
cdr3_aa: CASSPTRPHSLSYEQYF
v_call: TRBV18
j_call: TRBJ2-7
clone_size: few
d_call: -

cdr3_nt: TGTGCCAGCAGCTTAGAATGGGGGGCCAACACCGGGGAGCTGTTTTTT
cdr3_aa: CASSLEWGANTGELFF
v_call: TRBV7-9
j_call: TRBJ2-2
clone_size: -
d_call: -

cdr3_nt: TGTGCCAGCAGCTTAGAACAGGAGAACACTGAAGCTTTCTTT
cdr3_aa: CASSLEQENTEAFF
v_call: TRBV7-9
j_call: TRBJ1-1
clone_size: few
d_call: -

cdr3_nt: TGTGCCAGCAGCAGCTACTTCAGTCGGGCCGATACGCAGTATTTT
cdr3_aa: CASSSYFSRADTQYF
v_call: TRBV5-4
j_call: TRBJ2-3
clone_size: -
d_call: -

cdr3_nt: TGTGCCAGCAGGACGGACGTTAACTATGGCTACACCTTC
cdr3_aa: CASRTDVNYGYTF
v_call: TRBV6-5
j_call: TRBJ1-2
clone_size: -
d_call: -

cdr3_nt: TGCGCCAGCAGCTTGGGCCTCTATGGCTACACCTTC
cdr3_aa: CASSLGLYGYTF
v_call: TRBV5-1
j_call: TRBJ1-2
clone_size: -
d_call: -

cdr3_nt: TGTGCCAGCAGCTCTTCTAACAGGGGTTCCTATAATTCACCCCTCCACTTT
cdr3_aa: CASSSSNRGSYNSPLHF
v_call: TRBV7-9
j_call: TRBJ1-6
clone_size: few
d_call: TRBD1

cdr3_nt: TGCGCCAGCAGCTTGGGGGCAGGTACAGATACGCAGTATTTT
cdr3_aa: CASSLGAGTDTQYF
v_call: TRBV5-1
j_call: TRBJ2-3
clone_size: -
d_call: -

cdr3_nt: TGTGCCAGCAGCCGGGGACAGATTAATTCACCCCTCCACTTT
cdr3_aa: CASSRGQINSPLHF
v_call: TRBV14
j_call: TRBJ1-6
clone_size: -
d_call: TRBD1

cdr3_nt: TGTGCCAGCAGCTTCACCGGGAGTAGCTCCTACGAGCAGTACTTC
cdr3_aa: CASSFTGSSSYEQYF
v_call: TRBV5-1
j_call: TRBJ2-7
clone_size: -
d_call: -